Shown below are 31 T cell receptor beta chains from a single sample sequenced in a study of blood T cell repertoires in COVID-19. The data were produced by immunoSEQ multiplex PCR, yet TCRdb's version contains in-frame clones alone and is incomplete. The sample lists a few hundred thousand clones, 70% to 90% occurring once. Sequencing was done on a sample of PBMCs or T cells enriched from blood (not recorded which). Receptors originate from a man aged 35-49 years who had recovered from COVID-19.

V usage is TRBV29-1 and J usage is TRBJ2-7; TRBD1 matches at 10 bases. Germline assignment: CDR1 SQVTM and CDR2 ANQGSEA. The CDR3 extends over 14 amino acids. V shed 6 bases, J shed 2 bases, and the junction held 7 bases outside the gene matches. CDR3 sequence reads: CSVGSGQGTYEQYF. The CDR3 DNA reads TGCAGCGTCGGATCGGGACAGGGGACCTACGAGCAGTACTTC.

The chain couples TRBV19 to TRBJ1-3, with D hard to call. The CDR3 loop spans 14 amino acids. Trimming pared 1 base from V and 2 bases from J, leaving 6 bases between. Germline lookup yields CDR1 LNHDA and CDR2 SQIVND (reference sequence). DNA of the CDR3: TGTGCCAGTAGTATAGGAGTCCCTGGAAACACCATATATTTT. Protein: CASSIGVPGNTIYF.

This clone has only a few counts. This chain uses TRBV7-9 with TRBJ2-1; D not certain. Deletions cut 5 bases from V and 5 bases from J, with 19 bases between. The CDR3 is made up of 16 amino acids. Germline V CDR1 and CDR2: SEHNR, FQNEAQ (reference sequence). The CDR3 DNA sequence: TGTGCCAGCAGCCCCCTTATCGCGGCCCTACACAATGAGCAGTTCTTC. Amino acid sequence: CASSPLIAALHNEQFF.

The V and J genes are TRBV2 and TRBJ2-1, with D unclear. The CDR3 loop spans 14 amino acids. Trimming removed 1 base from V and 5 bases from J, with 9 bases in between. Germline CDR1 and CDR2: SNHLY and FYNNEI. CDR3 bases: TGTGCCAGCAGTGAAGGCAGGATTGACAATGAGCAGTTCTTC. Residues: CASSEGRIDNEQFF.

This clone was found once. V usage is TRBV12-5 and J usage is TRBJ2-2; D is possibly TRBD2 (6 bases). V lost 7 bases and J 4 bases, leaving 16 bases between the germline ends. In germline, CDR1 is LGHNT, CDR2 FRNRAP. The CDR3 is 15 residues long. The CDR3 here is CASELGLRPTGELFF. The CDR3 bases are TGTGCTAGTGAACTGGGACTCCGCCCCACCGGGGAGCTGTTTTTT.

The chain joins TRBV5-1 to TRBJ1-2; D unclear. V lost 2 bases and J 0 bases, leaving 8 bases between the germline ends. CDR1 and CDR2 from the germline V gene are SGHRS and YFSETQ. There are 14 residues in the CDR3. The CDR3 loop is CASSLSGTNYGYTF. CDR3 sequence (DNA): TGCGCCAGCAGCTTATCAGGAACTAACTATGGCTACACCTTC.

The CDR3 coding sequence is TGTGCCTGGAGTCGAAGTCCTAATTTGGCTAGATTAAATGAGCAGTTCTTC. This encodes CAWSRSPNLARLNEQFF. The chain links TRBV30 to TRBJ2-1; D remains unclear. This CDR3 has 17 amino acids. The ends were cut back, 2 bases at V and 7 bases at J, with 24 bases in the middle. CDR1 GTSNPN and CDR2 SVGIG come from the germline V gene (reference sequence). Filled out from reference TRBV30 and TRBJ2-1, the complete variable domain reads SQTIHQWPATLVQPVGSPLSLECTVEGTSNPNLYWYRQAAGRGLQLLFYSVGIGQISSEVPQNLSASRPQDRQFILSSKKLLLSDSGFYLCAWSRSPNLARLNEQFFGPGTRLTVL.

The chain recombines TRBV5-1 with TRBJ1-5; tentative D call: TRBD1 (5 bases). Trimming stripped 4 bases from V and 0 bases from J, with 14 bases between. Germline-derived CDR1 and CDR2 are SGHRS and YFSETQ. The CDR3 totals 16 residues. CDR3 bases: TGCGCCAGCAGCCCCCTGGGGCTCGATAGCAATCAGCCCCAGCATTTT. It yields the protein CASSPLGLDSNQPQHF.

This sequence joins TRBV7-9 and TRBJ2-5; D gene uncertain. Trimming took off 7 bases at V and 5 bases at J, with 20 bases between the two ends. The CDR3 has 15 amino acids. CDR1 and CDR2 (germline): SEHNR, FQNEAQ (reference sequence). The chain's CDR3 is CASTYGPGAGETQYF. The CDR3 DNA reads as TGTGCCAGCACCTACGGTCCAGGCGCTGGGGAGACCCAGTACTTC.

This clone was counted only a few times. The J gene is TRBJ1-3, the V gene TRBV27; 7 bases match TRBD1. In germline, CDR1 is MNHEY, CDR2 SMNVEV (reference sequence). The V gene end was trimmed by 6 bases and the J gene end by 4 bases; junction bases not matched to a gene: 6. The length of the CDR3 is 14 residues. In DNA form, the CDR3 reads TGTGCCAGCAGACCAGGGGGATTAGGAAACACCATATATTTT. It specifies CASRPGGLGNTIYF.

This clone was detected only once. V usage is TRBV9 and J usage is TRBJ1-1; no definite D call. Germline-derived CDR1 and CDR2 are SGDLS and YYNGEE. CDR3 length: 14 amino acids. V lost 4 bases to trimming and J lost 2 bases, with 12 bases between them. CDR3 sequence reads: CASSLAGINTEAFF. The CDR3 DNA follows: TGTGCCAGCAGCTTGGCCGGGATAAACACTGAAGCTTTCTTT.

The chain uses TRBV12-3 or TRBV12-4 and TRBJ1-4; unclear D gene. Trimming removed 5 bases from V and 5 bases from J, with 3 bases in between. The length of the CDR3 is 11 residues. The CDR3 sequence: CASSPNEKLFF. CDR3 bases: TGTGCCAGCAGTCCAAATGAAAAACTGTTTTTT.

The genes are TRBV4-1 and TRBJ1-4, with TRBD1 as a possible D gene (5 bases). Trimming left V 0 bases short and J 10 bases short, with 15 bases between. The CDR3 spans 15 residues. The V gene's germline CDR1 is MGHRA and CDR2 YSYEKL. The CDR3 bases are TGCGCCAGCAGCCAAGATATGGGACGGGAGGGAAAACTGTTTTTT. It yields the protein CASSQDMGREGKLFF.

The sample holds a few counts of this clone. V gene TRBV10-3 combines with J gene TRBJ2-1; 10 bases agree with TRBD2. V shed 5 bases and J 5 bases; nucleotides not matched to a gene: 3. From germline, CDR1 is ENHRY and CDR2 SYGVKD. The CDR3 loop spans 14 amino acids. The chain's CDR3 is CAISQREGDNEQFF. Here the CDR3 DNA reads TGTGCCATCAGTCAGCGGGAGGGGGACAATGAGCAGTTCTTC.

The genes are TRBV9 and TRBJ1-5; 7 bases line up with TRBD1. J was trimmed by 3 bases and V by 2 bases; bases with no gene match: 5. Germline V gene data show CDR1 as SGDLS and CDR2 as YYNGEE. The CDR3 sequence is 15 residues long. The CDR3 DNA is TGTGCCAGCAGCGTCGGAGGGACAGACAATCAGCCCCAGCATTTT. Amino acid sequence: CASSVGGTDNQPQHF. Filled out from reference TRBV9 and TRBJ1-5, the complete variable domain reads DSGVTQTPKHLITATGQRVTLRCSPRSGDLSVYWYQQSLDQGLQFLIQYYNGEERAKGNILERFSAQQFPDLHSELNLSSLELGDSALYFCASSVGGTDNQPQHFGDGTRLSIL.

The chain is built from TRBV2 and TRBJ1-2, with a possible D match to TRBD1 (6 bases). CDR3 length: 13 residues. CDR1 SNHLY and CDR2 FYNNEI come from the germline V gene. V was shortened by 7 bases and J by 8 bases, with 17 bases between the two germline ends. CDR3 nucleotides: TGTGCCAGCATTACCACAGGGAGAGGCGGCTACACCTTC. This gives the protein CASITTGRGGYTF.

For this clone: The junction differs from germline at one of its ends, possibly a read error. This chain joins TRBV19 and TRBJ2-7, with D tentatively TRBD2 (6 bases). This CDR3 is 13 amino acids long. Germline CDR1 is LNHDA and CDR2 is SQIVND (reference sequence). The CDR3 sequence is CTSSIMGTGEQYF. As DNA, the CDR3 is TGTACCAGTAGTATAATGGGGACTGGCGAGCAGTACTTC. Filled out from reference TRBV19 and TRBJ2-7, the complete variable domain reads DGGITQSPKYLFRKEGQNVTLSCEQNLNHDAMYWYRQDPGQGLRLIYYSQIVNDFQKGDIAEGYSVSREKKESFPLTVTSAQKNPTAFYLCTSSIMGTGEQYFGPGTRLTVT.

The chain uses TRBV7-3 and TRBJ2-6, with D possibly being TRBD1 (5 bases). The CDR3 runs to 17 residues. Germline V lookup: CDR1 SGHTA, CDR2 FQGTGA. V was cut by 5 bases and J by 0 bases, with 14 bases left in between. CDR3 coding DNA: TGTGCCAGCAGCCCCGGTGGGGCCCTCTCTGGGGCCAACGTCCTGACTTTC. Its protein is CASSPGGALSGANVLTF.

The rearrangement joins TRBV7-3 to TRBJ2-5, with 8 bases that match TRBD1. The germline gives CDR1 SGHTA, CDR2 FQGTGA. V lost 4 bases, J lost 8 bases, and 3 bases stayed unmatched. This CDR3 has 12 amino acids. CDR3 region: CASSYDRGTQYF. The CDR3 region has the DNA TGTGCCAGCAGCTATGACAGGGGAACCCAGTACTTC.

This clone was observed a single time. The V call is TRBV30, the J call TRBJ1-4; TRBD1 might be the D (6 bases). V was clipped by 1 base and J by 8 bases, with 14 bases between them. CDR3 length: 14 amino acids. CDR1 and CDR2 (germline): GTSNPN, SVGIG (reference sequence). The CDR3 sequence: CAWSEIRDTEKLFF. The DNA for the CDR3 is TGTGCCTGGAGTGAGATCCGGGACACAGAAAAACTGTTTTTT.

This chain joins TRBV6-5 and TRBJ1-2; possible D gene TRBD1, 5 bases. Germline V gives CDR1 MNHEY, CDR2 SVGAGI. The CDR3 is 14 amino acids. V was pared by 6 bases and J by 4 bases, with 15 bases between. The CDR3 DNA is TGTGCCAGCAGACCCCGGGGGGGGTCCTATGGCTACACCTTC. Amino acids: CASRPRGGSYGYTF.

The chain is built from TRBV30 and TRBJ2-2, with 13 bases that match TRBD2. The J segment lost 5 bases and the V segment lost 2 bases, leaving 8 bases of the junction unmatched. In germline, CDR1 is GTSNPN, CDR2 SVGIG (reference sequence). The CDR3 has 17 residues. CDR3 protein: CAWSPSGLAGATGELFF. The CDR3 DNA reads as TGTGCCTGGAGTCCATCCGGACTAGCGGGAGCAACCGGGGAGCTGTTTTTT.

The chain recombines TRBV10-3 with TRBJ1-1; tentatively, D is TRBD1 (6 bases). CDR3 length: 14 amino acids. The germline V gene has CDR1 ENHRY and CDR2 SYGVKD. V was cut by 8 bases and J by 1 base, with 14 bases left in between. The CDR3 DNA reads TGTGCCATCGGAGTGGGGGGGGCGAACACTGAAGCTTTCTTT. Encoded protein: CAIGVGGANTEAFF.

The V gene is TRBV5-1, the J gene TRBJ2-5; no firm D call. Trimming left V 0 bases short and J 1 base short, with 10 bases between. Germline V gene lookup returns CDR1 SGHRS and CDR2 YFSETQ. This CDR3 region has 15 residues. The CDR3 reads CASSLDGDLQETQYF. DNA for the CDR3: TGCGCCAGCAGCTTGGACGGAGACCTCCAAGAGACCCAGTACTTC.

The chain joins TRBV30 to TRBJ2-7; D is perhaps TRBD1 (6 bases). With 1 base removed from V and 0 bases from J, the gap between germline ends came to 16 bases. This CDR3 region has 16 residues. Germline V CDR1 and CDR2: GTSNPN, SVGIG (reference sequence). The CDR3 loop is CAWSARPGQSSYEQYF. The CDR3 DNA is TGTGCCTGGAGTGCTAGACCCGGACAGAGCTCCTACGAGCAGTACTTC.

This clone was seen a single time. V is TRBV7-3 and J is TRBJ2-5; D uncertain. The V and J ends lost 4 bases and 0 bases respectively, with 6 bases between them. The germline CDR1 and CDR2 sequences are SGHTA and FQGTGA. The CDR3 sequence is 13 residues long. This chain's CDR3 is CASSSLYQETQYF. The CDR3 DNA reads as TGTGCCAGCAGCTCCCTGTACCAAGAGACCCAGTACTTC.

The chain couples TRBV18 to TRBJ1-4; 8 nucleotides agree with TRBD1. Germline CDR1 KGHSH, CDR2 LQKENI. This CDR3 region has 15 residues. Trimming at V came to 5 bases and at J to 2 bases, leaving 4 bases not matched to a gene. CDR3 nucleotides: TGTGCCAGCTCAGCGCGGGACAGGACTAATGAAAAACTGTTTTTT. Residues: CASSARDRTNEKLFF.

This chain links TRBV7-9 with TRBJ2-3, with a possible D match to TRBD2 (5 bases). Per the germline V gene, CDR1 is SEHNR and CDR2 is FQNEAQ (reference sequence). Trimming removed 5 bases at V and 0 bases at J, with 12 bases between. The CDR3 runs 15 residues. DNA of the CDR3: TGTGCCAGCAGCCCAAGCGGAGGAAGCACAGATACGCAGTATTTT. Protein product: CASSPSGGSTDTQYF.

V gene TRBV6-4 combines with J gene TRBJ2-1; D remains ambiguous. The CDR3 is 14 residues long. The germline CDR1 and CDR2 sequences are MRHNA and SNTAGT. The V gene lost 3 bases and the J gene lost 2 bases, with 8 bases spanning the gap. In DNA, the CDR3 is TGTGCCAGCAGTGAGGAGAGGACCTACAATGAGCAGTTCTTC. It encodes CASSEERTYNEQFF.

V usage is TRBV2 and J usage is TRBJ2-3, with TRBD2 matching 8 bases. The V and J ends lost 3 bases and 4 bases, in that order; junction bases with no gene match: 3. The length of the CDR3 is 14 residues. Germline V gene sequence: CDR1 SNHLY, CDR2 FYNNEI. CDR3 residues: CASSESGSADTQYF. CDR3 DNA sequence: TGTGCCAGCAGTGAGAGCGGGAGTGCAGATACGCAGTATTTT.

This chain links TRBV10-3 with TRBJ2-5; 8 bases are shared with TRBD1. Germline assignment: CDR1 ENHRY and CDR2 SYGVKD. V was clipped by 6 bases and J by 3 bases; unmatched bases: 6. The CDR3 extends over 14 amino acids. CDR3 in DNA: TGTGCCATCAGAGGACAGGGTCACGAAGAGACCCAGTACTTC. This gives the protein CAIRGQGHEETQYF.